This T cell receptor beta chain originates from a study of blood T cell repertoires in COVID-19 (dated by TCRdb to 2018 to 2021). Some background on the complete study: Samples covering the acute and convalescent phases of COVID-19 were provided by collaborators in the United States, Italy and Spain. The repertoires were made available in a free public database intended to serve as a resource for research on the immune response to SARS-CoV-2. Subjects who had been exposed to COVID-19, were actively infected with it, or had recovered from it provided the deeply sampled blood TCRbeta repertoires that made up the dataset. The prospective study material was composed of cDNA or gDNA derived from T cells, B-cell-depleted T cells, or PBMCs. Where available, HLA class I and class II types were taken from metadata supplied by the sample provider and were not determined by assay-based typing. Samples came from the ongoing ImmuneRACE study (first 160 participants) plus 1,254 subjects from 6 global collaborators. Sample metadata almost always included a de-identified subject ID, COVID-19 status, age in years and sex.

Paper-wide results and their limitations: The quantity of clinical and demographic metadata differed by source and by participant and was supplied without curation.

TCRbeta CDR3 regions were amplified from genomic DNA by means of the immunoSEQ Assay, a bias-controlled multiplex PCR. As for how the authors treated the data: Within the assay, amplification of reference gene primers was used to estimate how many nucleated cells each sample contained. To quantify the absolute abundance of each unique TCRbeta CDR3 rearrangement, sequence reads were collapsed and filtered. For each sample, productive Simpson clonality was calculated by taking the square root of Simpson's diversity index across productive rearrangements. TCRdb took this table from immuneACCESS and kept in-frame rearrangements with V and J called. Such tables lack part of the clones; where checked against another copy, unresolved V genes explain under half of the gap, and the rest is unexplained. That table supplies the V and J calls and clone size; D and trimming were determined from the DNA. Counted in this sample were approximately 180,000 clones; more than 70% of them appeared once. In total, the top ten clones hold around a sixth of the sample.

One collaborating source in Seattle enrolled patients while the patients were actively infected and followed the patients over time throughout the course of disease. Each collaborating institution followed its own protocols to collect whole blood in K2EDTA tubes. For TCRbeta analysis, collaborators shipped samples in one of three forms: frozen whole blood, isolated PBMCs, or DNA extracted from either of those sample types. Comment on this clone: Its antigen is currently not known. No much larger clone is present one base from it, and per-base qualities are unavailable.

CDR1 is given as SGHAT and CDR2 as FQNNGV, both from the germline V gene. V has 0 bases trimmed and J has 2 bases trimmed; junction bases matching no gene number 5. Measured from the cysteine to the phenylalanine, the CDR3 is 16 residues long. The kept DNA is CDR3 alone, 48 bases in frame from the first base. This clonotype was obtained from a person aged 65 to 79 with COVID-19, enrolled during active disease. The specimen sequenced was peripheral blood. The sequence links TRBV11-2 to TRBJ2-3; 7 middle bases align to TRBD2. At the DNA level, the sequence is TGTGCCAGCAGCTTAGACTTGGCGGGGGTCACAGATACGCAGTATTTT. This yields the protein CASSLDLAGVTDTQYF.